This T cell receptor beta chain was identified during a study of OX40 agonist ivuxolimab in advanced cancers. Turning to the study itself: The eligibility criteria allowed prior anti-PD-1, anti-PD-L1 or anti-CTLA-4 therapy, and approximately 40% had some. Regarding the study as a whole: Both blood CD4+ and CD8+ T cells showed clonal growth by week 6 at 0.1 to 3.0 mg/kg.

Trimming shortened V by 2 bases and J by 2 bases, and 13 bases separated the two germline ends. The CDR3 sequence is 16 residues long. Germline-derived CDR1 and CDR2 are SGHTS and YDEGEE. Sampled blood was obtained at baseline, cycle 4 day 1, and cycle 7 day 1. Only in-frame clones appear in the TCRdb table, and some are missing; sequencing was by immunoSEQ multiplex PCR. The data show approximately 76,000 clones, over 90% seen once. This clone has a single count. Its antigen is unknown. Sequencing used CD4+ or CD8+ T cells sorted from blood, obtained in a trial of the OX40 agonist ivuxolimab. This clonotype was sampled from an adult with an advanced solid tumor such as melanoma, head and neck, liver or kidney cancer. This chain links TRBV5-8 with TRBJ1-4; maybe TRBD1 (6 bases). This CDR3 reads CASSFGGGVTNEKLFF. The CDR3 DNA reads TGTGCCAGCAGCTTCGGGGGCGGCGTGACTAATGAAAAACTGTTTTTT.